A single sample gave rise to the 32 T cell receptor beta chains below, sequenced in a study of read filtering for tumor transcriptome and immune sequencing. The library was built from 400 to 500 ng RNA with molecular barcoded adaptors for alpha/delta and beta/gamma chains. TCRdb reprocessed the reads via MiXCR and lists one record per CDR3 protein. The sample includes 55,000 to 60,000 distinct CDR3 sequences, over 9% of them seen just once. What was sequenced was a population of CD138-negative cells sorted from bone marrow. All receptors derive from a donor at least 40 years old with multiple myeloma.

This clonotype was recorded many times. V usage is TRBV7-9 and J usage is TRBJ2-1, with 7 bases aligning to TRBD1. This CDR3 has 14 residues. Germline V gene lookup returns CDR1 SEHNR and CDR2 FQNEAQ (reference sequence). The V segment lost 2 bases and the J segment 6 bases; nucleotides outside the gene matches: 4. The DNA for the CDR3 is TGTGCCAGCAGCTTAAGCAGGGGGTTCAATGAGCAGTTCTTC. Amino acids: CASSLSRGFNEQFF.

The chain links TRBV7-2 to TRBJ1-3; D is perhaps TRBD1 (5 bases). V was clipped by 0 bases and J by 2 bases, with 14 bases between them. Looked up from germline, CDR1 is SGHTA and CDR2 is FQGNSA. The CDR3 loop spans 17 amino acids. Written as DNA, the CDR3 is TGTGCCAGCAGCTTAGCGCCGGTGGCAGGGACTGGAAACACCATATATTTT. Its translation is CASSLAPVAGTGNTIYF.

The V and J genes are TRBV7-2 and TRBJ1-5; D is perhaps TRBD1 (6 bases). CDR3 length equals 15 residues. Germline V gene sequence: CDR1 SGHTA, CDR2 FQGNSA. V was shortened by 2 bases and J by 1 base, with 9 bases between the two germline ends. The CDR3 region is CASSLNGQSNQPQHF. The CDR3 coding sequence is TGTGCCAGCAGCTTAAACGGACAGAGCAATCAGCCCCAGCATTTT.

This clonotype was recorded at least ten times. J is TRBJ2-2 and V is TRBV12-3 or TRBV12-4, with D perhaps being TRBD1 or TRBD2 (5 bases each). The ends were cut back, 7 bases at V and 2 bases at J, with 32 bases in the middle. The CDR3 spans 21 residues. The CDR3 loop is CASTPGKGADFRSLNTGELFF. The CDR3 bases are TGTGCCAGCACCCCTGGTAAAGGGGCGGACTTTAGATCTTTAAACACCGGGGAGCTGTTTTTT.

This clonotype has ten or more counts. V usage is TRBV29-1 and J usage is TRBJ2-7; 7 bases fit TRBD1. The CDR3 length is 15 residues. The germline V gene has CDR1 SQVTM and CDR2 ANQGSEA. After removal of 2 bases from V and 2 bases from J, the junction contained 9 bases not matched to a gene. The CDR3 DNA follows: TGCAGCGTTGAATCCCGGACAGGCGCGACCTACGAGCAGTACTTC. Translating gives CSVESRTGATYEQYF.

This clonotype occurred many times. The V call is TRBV5-1, the J call TRBJ2-1, with D maybe TRBD1 (6 bases). The CDR3 is 15 residues long. Germline loops: CDR1 SGHRS, CDR2 YFSETQ. Trimming took 0 bases from V and 7 from J, leaving 14 bases between them. DNA of the CDR3: TGCGCCAGCAGCTTGGGGCTACGGGACACAAATGAGCAGTTCTTC. This encodes CASSLGLRDTNEQFF.

Comment on this clonotype: This sequence may be a read error, since a much larger clone differs from it by one base. This chain links TRBV2 with TRBJ2-5, with D perhaps being TRBD1 or TRBD2 (5 bases each). The germline CDR1 and CDR2 sequences are SNHLY and FYNNEI. The length of the CDR3 is 13 residues. The CDR3 reads CACSVVGEETQYF. The CDR3 bases are TGTGCCTGCAGTGTTGTGGGGGAAGAGACCCAGTACTTC.

The chain recombines TRBV11-3 with TRBJ2-1, with D possibly being TRBD2 (7 bases). The V end lost 3 bases, the J end lost 4 bases, and 13 bases lay between the germline ends. Germline loops: CDR1 SGHNT, CDR2 YENEEA. The CDR3 length is 15 residues. The CDR3 nucleotides read TGTGCCAGCAGCTTTTCGGGGGGCTCTTACAATGAGCAGTTCTTC. Residues: CASSFSGGSYNEQFF.

This clonotype occurred many times. J is TRBJ1-2 and V is TRBV19; D remains ambiguous. With 3 bases removed from V and 5 bases from J, the gap between germline ends came to 7 bases. This CDR3 spans 12 amino acids. Germline CDR1 is LNHDA and CDR2 is SQIVND (reference sequence). The CDR3: CASSMSWYGYTF. CDR3 DNA: TGTGCCAGTAGTATGTCTTGGTATGGCTACACCTTC.

This chain uses TRBV24-1 with TRBJ2-7, with unresolved D. There are 13 residues in the CDR3. CDR1 KGHDR and CDR2 SFDVKD come from the germline V gene. Deletions cut 3 bases from V and 10 bases from J, with 15 bases between. The CDR3 loop reads CATSDGSENYQYF. In nucleotides, the CDR3 is TGTGCCACCAGTGATGGGTCGGAGAACTACCAGTACTTC.

This clonotype was counted at least ten times. The chain has TRBV12-3 or TRBV12-4 and TRBJ2-5, with TRBD1 matching 7 bases. After removal of 5 bases from V and 1 base from J, the junction contained 4 bases not matched to a gene. The CDR3 is 14 residues long. For the CDR3, the DNA is TGTGCCAGCAGTCGACAGGGTTTCCAAGAGACCCAGTACTTC. This translates into CASSRQGFQETQYF.

This clonotype has ten or more counts. This sequence joins TRBV5-1 and TRBJ2-1; tentative D call: TRBD1 (6 bases). Trimming took 0 bases from V and 8 from J, leaving 12 bases between them. Germline V gene data show CDR1 as SGHRS and CDR2 as YFSETQ. This CDR3 is built from 14 residues. In DNA form, the CDR3 reads TGCGCCAGCAGCTTGGGGGGGCCTTATTATGAGCAGTTCTTC. Encoded protein: CASSLGGPYYEQFF.

At least ten counts were recorded for this clonotype. The chain recombines TRBV20-1 with TRBJ1-4; D not certain. There are 14 residues in the CDR3. CDR1 and CDR2 (germline): DFQATT, SNEGSKA (reference sequence). The ends were cut back, 3 bases at V and 0 bases at J, with 8 bases in the middle. This CDR3 reads CSASPGATNEKLFF. The CDR3 coding sequence is TGCAGTGCTAGTCCGGGCGCAACTAATGAAAAACTGTTTTTT.

This clonotype has a count of ten or more. The V and J genes are TRBV6-5 and TRBJ1-1; 7 nucleotides align to TRBD1. CDR1 and CDR2 from the germline V gene are MNHEY and SVGAGI. V lost 4 bases, J lost 4 bases, and 6 bases stayed unmatched. This CDR3 has 14 residues. CDR3 nucleotide sequence: TGTGCCAGCAGTTGGTATCAGGGGGGCACTGAAGCTTTCTTT. It is translated as CASSWYQGGTEAFF.

This clonotype was detected ten times or more. The CDR3 here is CASSSGGNYNEQFF. In nucleotides, the CDR3 is TGTGCCAGCAGCTCGGGGGGGAATTACAATGAGCAGTTCTTC. This chain connects TRBV11-2 to TRBJ2-1, with 8 positions matching TRBD2. The germline V gene has CDR1 SGHAT and CDR2 FQNNGV. CDR3 length: 14 amino acids. J gave up 4 bases and V 4 bases, and 3 bases lay outside the gene matches. Supplemented by reference TRBV11-2 and TRBJ2-1, the full variable domain reads EAGVAQSPRYKIIEKRQSVAFWCNPISGHATLYWYQQILGQGPKLLIQFQNNGVVDDSQLPKDRFSAERLKGVDSTLKIQPAKLEDSAVYLCASSSGGNYNEQFFGPGTRLTVL.

In its sample, this clonotype was seen many times. This chain uses TRBV9 with TRBJ1-6, with D uncertain. Trimming stripped 4 bases from V and 7 bases from J, with 18 bases between. The CDR3 totals 16 residues. Germline V gene data show CDR1 as SGDLS and CDR2 as YYNGEE. CDR3: CASSPSTRQENSPLHF. The CDR3 coding sequence is TGTGCCAGCAGCCCGAGTACGAGGCAGGAGAATTCACCCCTCCACTTT.

This clonotype was detected once. A much larger clone is a single base away; this may be a read error. The chain combines TRBV4-2 with TRBJ2-3; TRBD1 is a possible D gene (5 bases). This CDR3 spans 14 amino acids. The V end lost 2 bases, the J end lost 2 bases, and 8 bases lay between the germline ends. CDR1 and CDR2 (germline): LGHNA, YNFKEQ. The CDR3 region is CASSQRQITDTQYF. The CDR3 region has the DNA TGTGCCAGCAGCCAACGACAGATCACAGATACGCAGTATTTT.

In this sample, this clonotype turned up many times. V gene TRBV18 combines with J gene TRBJ1-5, with TRBD1 as a possible D gene (5 bases). The CDR3 length is 14 residues. Germline V gene data show CDR1 as KGHSH and CDR2 as LQKENI. V was clipped by 2 bases and J by 4 bases, with 9 bases between them. The CDR3 region has the DNA TGTGCCAGCTCACCAAGGGGTCTGAATCAGCCCCAGCATTTT. It is translated as CASSPRGLNQPQHF.

At least ten counts were recorded for this clonotype. The chain recombines TRBV11-3 with TRBJ2-3, with D tentatively TRBD1 or TRBD2 (6 bases each). Germline CDR1 reads SGHNT; CDR2 reads YENEEA. The CDR3 length is 16 residues. V gave up 0 bases and J gave up 7 bases, with 17 bases separating them. The CDR3 nucleotides read TGTGCCAGCAGCTTAGATCCGGGGGCCGCGGGGAATACGCAGTATTTT. This translates into CASSLDPGAAGNTQYF.

This clonotype was seen ten or more times. V is TRBV6-6 and J is TRBJ2-1, with 11 bases lining up with TRBD2. Trimming removed 7 bases from V and 9 bases from J; junction bases left unmatched: 5. Germline V gives CDR1 MNHNY, CDR2 SVGAGI (reference sequence). The CDR3 has 13 amino acids. CDR3 in amino acids: CASITSGGAEQFF. CDR3 bases: TGTGCCAGCATAACTAGCGGGGGTGCTGAGCAGTTCTTC.

Here the CDR3 reads CSARRRTGELFF. The CDR3 DNA sequence: TGCAGTGCTAGGCGTCGGACCGGGGAGCTGTTTTTT. The V call is TRBV20-1, the J call TRBJ2-2; D gene uncertain. There are 12 residues in the CDR3. V gave up 3 bases and J gave up 5 bases, with 7 bases separating them. CDR1 is DFQATT and CDR2 is SNEGSKA in the germline V gene (reference sequence).

This clonotype has a count of ten or more. The genes are TRBV7-2 and TRBJ1-2, with D possibly being TRBD1 (5 bases). CDR3 length: 16 residues. Trimming cost V 0 bases and J 7 bases, with 18 bases left between them. Germline V gene sequence: CDR1 SGHTA, CDR2 FQGNSA. CDR3 protein: CASSLALGPVPRGYTF. Here the CDR3 DNA reads TGTGCCAGCAGCTTAGCCCTGGGACCCGTTCCTCGTGGCTACACCTTC.

This clonotype has ten or more counts. The gene calls are TRBV10-3 and TRBJ2-1, with D perhaps matching TRBD1 (6 bases). V gave up 10 bases and J gave up 0 bases, with 16 bases separating them. There are 15 residues in the CDR3. Germline CDR1 is ENHRY and CDR2 is SYGVKD. CDR3 nucleotide sequence: TGTGCCACCGCGAAAACAGGGAGCTCCTACAATGAGCAGTTCTTC. Translated: CATAKTGSSYNEQFF.

The sample holds many counts of this clonotype. V is TRBV4-1 and J is TRBJ2-7; 7 nucleotides agree with TRBD1. Per germline, CDR1 MGHRA and CDR2 YSYEKL. Trimming removed 1 base from V and 1 base from J; junction bases left unmatched: 10. This CDR3 is built from 17 residues. Here the CDR3 reads CASSQGLQGKLSYEQYF. CDR3 bases: TGCGCCAGCAGCCAAGGACTACAGGGGAAGTTGTCCTACGAGCAGTACTTC.

The chain uses TRBV5-1 and TRBJ2-2, with D possibly TRBD1 on 6 matching bases. The germline CDR1 and CDR2 sequences are SGHRS and YFSETQ. Between the trimmed V and J ends, which lost 1 base and 5 bases, there was a span of 15 bases. CDR3 length equals 16 residues. CDR3 DNA sequence: TGCGCCAGCAGCTTGAACCCCACAGGGCGAACCGGGGAGCTGTTTTTT. Translated, it gives CASSLNPTGRTGELFF.

Remarks on this clonotype: This may come from a read error, since a much larger clone is one base off. The CDR3 loop is CASSLESDGQYF. The CDR3 DNA reads TGTGCCAGCAGCTTGGAGTCAGACGGGCAGTACTTC. The chain links TRBV5-6 to TRBJ2-7; D gene uncertain. The CDR3 consists of 12 residues. The germline CDR1 and CDR2 sequences are SGHDT and YYEEEE. The V and J ends lost 0 bases and 9 bases respectively, with 10 bases between them.

Regarding this clonotype: Likely a read error: the CDR3 ends without its conserved phenylalanine or tryptophan. V gene TRBV11-1 combines with J gene TRBJ2-2, with 16 positions matching TRBD2. The CDR3 is 20 residues long. CDR1 is SGHAT, CDR2 FQDESV, per germline (reference sequence). CDR3 nucleotide sequence: TGTGCCAGCAGCCCAACACCGGGACTAGCGGGGGGGAAGAACACCGGGGGGCTGTTTTCT. Amino acids: CASSPTPGLAGGKNTGGLFS.

This clonotype was found many times. CDR3 residues: CASSQNMREKLFF. The CDR3 coding sequence is TGTGCCAGCAGCCAAAACATGAGGGAAAAACTGTTTTTT. V and J are TRBV3-1 and TRBJ1-4; D unresolved. CDR3 length: 13 residues. V was trimmed by 2 bases and J by 8 bases, leaving 9 bases between them. CDR1 is LGHDT, CDR2 YNNKEL, per germline (reference sequence).

This clonotype was recorded at least ten times. The chain couples TRBV2 to TRBJ2-5, with a possible D match to TRBD2 (5 bases). V was cut by 6 bases and J by 4 bases, with 15 bases left in between. Germline CDR1 SNHLY, CDR2 FYNNEI. The CDR3 is made up of 14 amino acids. CDR3: CASRLGRGVETQYF. The CDR3 nucleotides read TGTGCCAGCAGGCTTGGACGGGGAGTAGAGACCCAGTACTTC.

In this sample, this clonotype turned up a few times. With a much larger clone just one base away, this may be a read error. The gene calls are TRBV7-3 and TRBJ2-6; no clear D. The germline V gene has CDR1 SGHTA and CDR2 FQGTGA. The length of the CDR3 is 17 residues. In DNA, the CDR3 is TGTGCCGGCAGCTTAACTGCGTCAGGCTCTGGGGCCAACGTCCTGACTTTC. Amino acids: CAGSLTASGSGANVLTF.

There are many counts of this clonotype. The chain recombines TRBV5-1 with TRBJ2-7, with D possibly being TRBD1 or TRBD2 (5 bases each). CDR1 SGHRS and CDR2 YFSETQ come from the germline V gene. The V end was cut by 4 bases, the J end by 0 bases, with 17 bases between. The CDR3 spans 16 residues. As DNA, the CDR3 is TGCGCCAGCAGCAGAACCTCGGGACCATCCTCCTACGAGCAGTACTTC. It yields the protein CASSRTSGPSSYEQYF.

To note about this clonotype: This may be a read error: a much more frequent sequence differs by one nucleotide. The chain carries TRBV7-6 and TRBJ1-5, with D maybe TRBD1 (6 bases). The germline gives CDR1 SGHVS, CDR2 FNYEAQ. The CDR3 has 16 residues. Trimming stripped 0 bases from V and 3 bases from J, with 12 bases between. For the CDR3, the DNA is TGTGCCAGCAGCTTAGCGCAGGCAGGGGACAATCAGCCCCAGCATTTT. Protein product: CASSLAQAGDNQPQHF.